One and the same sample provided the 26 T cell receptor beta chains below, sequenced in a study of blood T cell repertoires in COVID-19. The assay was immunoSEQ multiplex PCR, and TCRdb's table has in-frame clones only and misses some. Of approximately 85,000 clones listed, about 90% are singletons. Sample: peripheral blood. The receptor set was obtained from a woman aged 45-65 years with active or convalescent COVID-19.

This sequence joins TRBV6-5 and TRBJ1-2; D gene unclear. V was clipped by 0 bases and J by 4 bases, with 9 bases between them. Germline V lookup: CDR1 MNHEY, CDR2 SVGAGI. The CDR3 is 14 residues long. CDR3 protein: CASSYSRDGYGYTF. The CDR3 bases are TGTGCCAGCAGTTACTCCCGGGATGGCTATGGCTACACCTTC.

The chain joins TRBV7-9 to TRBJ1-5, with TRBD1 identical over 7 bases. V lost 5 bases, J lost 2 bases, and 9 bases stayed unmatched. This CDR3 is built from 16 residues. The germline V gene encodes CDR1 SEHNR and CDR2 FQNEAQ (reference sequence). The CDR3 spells CASSQISGTGNQPQHF. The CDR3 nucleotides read TGTGCCAGCAGCCAAATATCCGGGACAGGCAATCAGCCCCAGCATTTT.

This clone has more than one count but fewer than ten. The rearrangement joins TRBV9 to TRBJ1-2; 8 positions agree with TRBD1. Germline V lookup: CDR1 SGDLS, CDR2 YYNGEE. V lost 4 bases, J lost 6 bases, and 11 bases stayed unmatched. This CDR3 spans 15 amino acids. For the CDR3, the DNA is TGTGCCAGCAGCCTAGGTCCAGGGGGCGCGAATGGCTACACCTTC. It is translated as CASSLGPGGANGYTF. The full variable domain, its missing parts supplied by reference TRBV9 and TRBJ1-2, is DSGVTQTPKHLITATGQRVTLRCSPRSGDLSVYWYQQSLDQGLQFLIQYYNGEERAKGNILERFSAQQFPDLHSELNLSSLELGDSALYFCASSLGPGGANGYTFGSGTRLTVV.

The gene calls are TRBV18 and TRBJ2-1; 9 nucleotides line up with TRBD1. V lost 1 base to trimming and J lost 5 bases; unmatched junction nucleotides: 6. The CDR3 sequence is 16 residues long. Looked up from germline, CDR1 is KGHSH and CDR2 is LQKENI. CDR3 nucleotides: TGTGCCAGCTCACCACGAGGGGACAGGGCAAACAATGAGCAGTTCTTC. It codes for CASSPRGDRANNEQFF. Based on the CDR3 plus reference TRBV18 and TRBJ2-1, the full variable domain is NAGVMQNPRHLVRRRGQEARLRCSPMKGHSHVYWYRQLPEEGLKFMVYLQKENIIDESGMPKERFSAEFPKEGPSILRIQQVVRGDSAAYFCASSPRGDRANNEQFFGPGTRLTVL.

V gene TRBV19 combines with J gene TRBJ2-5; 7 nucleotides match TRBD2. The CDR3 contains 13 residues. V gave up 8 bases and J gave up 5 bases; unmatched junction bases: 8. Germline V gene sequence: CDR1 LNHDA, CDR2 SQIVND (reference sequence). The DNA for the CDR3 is TGTGCCAGTCGTCGACTAGCCGGGGAGACCCAGTACTTC. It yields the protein CASRRLAGETQYF.

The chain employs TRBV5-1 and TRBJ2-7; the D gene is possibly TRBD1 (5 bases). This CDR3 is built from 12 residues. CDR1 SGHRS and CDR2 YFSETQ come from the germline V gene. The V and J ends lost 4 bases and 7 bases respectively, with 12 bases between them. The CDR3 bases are TGCGCCAGCAGCCGTCAGGGTCGGGAGCAGTACTTC. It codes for CASSRQGREQYF.

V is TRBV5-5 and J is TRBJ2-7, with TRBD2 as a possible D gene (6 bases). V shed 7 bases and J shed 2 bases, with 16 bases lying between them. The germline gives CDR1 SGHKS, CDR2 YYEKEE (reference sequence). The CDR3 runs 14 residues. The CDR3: CASSKGGDAYEQYF. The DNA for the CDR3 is TGTGCCAGCTCAAAAGGAGGGGACGCCTACGAGCAGTACTTC.

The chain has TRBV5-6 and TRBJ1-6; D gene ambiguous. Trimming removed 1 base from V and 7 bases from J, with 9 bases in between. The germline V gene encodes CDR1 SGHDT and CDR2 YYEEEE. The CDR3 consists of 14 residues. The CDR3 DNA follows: TGTGCCAGCAGCTTGCGAGTAGCAAATTCACCCCTCCACTTT. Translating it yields CASSLRVANSPLHF. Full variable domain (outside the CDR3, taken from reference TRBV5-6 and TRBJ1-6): DAGVTQSPTHLIKTRGQQVTLRCSPKSGHDTVSWYQQALGQGPQFIFQYYEEEERQRGNFPDRFSGHQFPNYSSELNVNALLLGDSALYLCASSLRVANSPLHFGNGTRLTVT.

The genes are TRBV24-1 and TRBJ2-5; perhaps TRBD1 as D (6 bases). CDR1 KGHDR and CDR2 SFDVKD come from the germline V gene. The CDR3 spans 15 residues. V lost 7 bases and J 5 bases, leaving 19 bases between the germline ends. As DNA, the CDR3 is TGTGCCACCAGGCCTAAGGGTGGGGGCCCTGAGACCCAGTACTTC. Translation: CATRPKGGGPETQYF.

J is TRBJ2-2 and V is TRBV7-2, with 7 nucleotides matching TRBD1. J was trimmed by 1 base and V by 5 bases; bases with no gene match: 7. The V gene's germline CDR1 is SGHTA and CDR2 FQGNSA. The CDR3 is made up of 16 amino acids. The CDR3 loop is CASSRTGLKNTGELFF. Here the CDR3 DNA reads TGTGCCAGCAGCCGGACAGGTCTCAAGAACACCGGGGAGCTGTTTTTT.

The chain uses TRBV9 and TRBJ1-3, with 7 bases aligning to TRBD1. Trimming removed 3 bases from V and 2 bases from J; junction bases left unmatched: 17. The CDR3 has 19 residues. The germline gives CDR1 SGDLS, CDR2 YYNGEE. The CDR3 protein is CASSAPDRVGETPGNTIYF. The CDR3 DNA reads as TGTGCCAGCAGCGCCCCCGACAGGGTTGGCGAGACACCTGGAAACACCATATATTTT.

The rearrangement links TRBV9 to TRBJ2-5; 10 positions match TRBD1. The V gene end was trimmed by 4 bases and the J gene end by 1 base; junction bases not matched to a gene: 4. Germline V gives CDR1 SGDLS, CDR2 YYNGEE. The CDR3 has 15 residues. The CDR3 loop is CASSLDRGTQETQYF. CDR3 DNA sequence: TGTGCCAGCAGCCTGGACAGGGGGACCCAAGAGACCCAGTACTTC.

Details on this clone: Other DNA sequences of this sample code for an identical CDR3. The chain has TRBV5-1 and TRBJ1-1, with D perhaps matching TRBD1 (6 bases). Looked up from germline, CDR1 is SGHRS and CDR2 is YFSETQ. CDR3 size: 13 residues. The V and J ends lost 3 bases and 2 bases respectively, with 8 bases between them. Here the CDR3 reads CASSSQGNTEAFF. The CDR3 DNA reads TGCGCCAGCAGCTCACAGGGAAACACTGAAGCTTTCTTT.

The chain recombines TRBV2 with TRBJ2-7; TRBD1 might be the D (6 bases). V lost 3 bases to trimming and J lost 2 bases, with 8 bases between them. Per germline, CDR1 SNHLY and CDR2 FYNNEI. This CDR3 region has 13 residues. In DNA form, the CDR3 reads TGTGCCAGCAGTGACCAGGGGACCTACGAGCAGTACTTC. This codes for CASSDQGTYEQYF. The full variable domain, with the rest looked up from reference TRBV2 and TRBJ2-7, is EPEVTQTPSHQVTQMGQEVILRCVPISNHLYFYWYRQILGQKVEFLVSFYNNEISEKSEIFDDQFSVERPDGSNFTLKIRSTKLEDSAMYFCASSDQGTYEQYFGPGTRLTVT.

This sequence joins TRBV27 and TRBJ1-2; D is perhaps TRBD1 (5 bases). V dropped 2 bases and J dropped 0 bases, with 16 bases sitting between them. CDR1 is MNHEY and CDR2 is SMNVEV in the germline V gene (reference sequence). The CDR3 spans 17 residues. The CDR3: CASSLKGTGSSNYGYTF. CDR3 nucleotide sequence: TGTGCCAGCAGTTTAAAGGGTACAGGCTCTTCTAACTATGGCTACACCTTC.

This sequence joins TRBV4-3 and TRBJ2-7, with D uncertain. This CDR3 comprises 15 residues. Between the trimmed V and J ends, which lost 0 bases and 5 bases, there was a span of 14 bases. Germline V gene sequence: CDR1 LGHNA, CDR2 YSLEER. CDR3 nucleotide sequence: TGCGCCAGCAGCCAAGATCGGTCTAGTACGGACGAGCAGTACTTC. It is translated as CASSQDRSSTDEQYF.

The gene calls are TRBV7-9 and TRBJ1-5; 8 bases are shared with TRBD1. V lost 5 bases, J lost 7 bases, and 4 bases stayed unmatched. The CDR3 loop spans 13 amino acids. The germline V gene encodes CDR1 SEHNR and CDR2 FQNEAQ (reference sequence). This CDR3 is CASSTGGTQPQHF. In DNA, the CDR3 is TGTGCCAGCAGCACAGGGGGGACCCAGCCCCAGCATTTT.

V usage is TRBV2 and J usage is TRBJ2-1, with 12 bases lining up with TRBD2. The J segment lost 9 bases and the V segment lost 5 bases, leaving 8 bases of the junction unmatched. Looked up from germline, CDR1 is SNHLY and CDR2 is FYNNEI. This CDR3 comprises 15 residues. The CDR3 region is CASSKPSGGDSEQFF. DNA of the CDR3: TGTGCCAGCAGTAAACCTAGCGGGGGGGACAGTGAGCAGTTCTTC.

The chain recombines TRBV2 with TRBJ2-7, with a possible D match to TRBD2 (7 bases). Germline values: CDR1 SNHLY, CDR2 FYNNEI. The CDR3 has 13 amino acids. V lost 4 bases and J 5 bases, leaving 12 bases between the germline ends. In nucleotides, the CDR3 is TGTGCCAGCAGTGGGGACGGGGGGCACGAGCAGTACTTC. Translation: CASSGDGGHEQYF.

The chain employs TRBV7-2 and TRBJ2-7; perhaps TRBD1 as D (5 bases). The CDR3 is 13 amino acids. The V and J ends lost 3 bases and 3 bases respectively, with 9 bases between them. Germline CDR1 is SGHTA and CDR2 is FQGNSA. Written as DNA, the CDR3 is TGTGCCAGCAGCTTCGAAAGGGGCTACGAGCAGTACTTC. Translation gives CASSFERGYEQYF.

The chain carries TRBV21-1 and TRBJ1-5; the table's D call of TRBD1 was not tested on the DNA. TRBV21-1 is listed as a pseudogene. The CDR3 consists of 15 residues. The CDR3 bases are TGTGCCAGCAGCCAATTTGCAGGGCCACCCCAGCCCCAGCATTTT. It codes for CASSQFAGPPQPQHF.

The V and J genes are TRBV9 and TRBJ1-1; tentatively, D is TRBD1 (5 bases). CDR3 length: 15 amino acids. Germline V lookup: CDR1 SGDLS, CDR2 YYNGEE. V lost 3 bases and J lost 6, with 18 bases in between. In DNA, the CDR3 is TGTGCCAGCAGCGGCCAGACAGTTGATGATTCTGAAGCTTTCTTT. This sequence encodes CASSGQTVDDSEAFF.

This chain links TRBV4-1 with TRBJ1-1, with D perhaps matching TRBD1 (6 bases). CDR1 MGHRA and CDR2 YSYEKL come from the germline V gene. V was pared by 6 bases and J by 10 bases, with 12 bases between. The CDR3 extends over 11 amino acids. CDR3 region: CASSRDTGAFF. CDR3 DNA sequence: TGCGCCAGCAGTCGGGACACCGGAGCTTTCTTT.

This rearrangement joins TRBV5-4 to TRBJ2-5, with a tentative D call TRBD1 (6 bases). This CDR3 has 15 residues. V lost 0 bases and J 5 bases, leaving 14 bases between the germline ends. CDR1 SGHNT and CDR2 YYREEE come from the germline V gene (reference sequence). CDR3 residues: CASSLDVGARETQYF. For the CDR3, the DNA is TGTGCCAGCAGCTTGGATGTGGGGGCGAGGGAGACCCAGTACTTC.

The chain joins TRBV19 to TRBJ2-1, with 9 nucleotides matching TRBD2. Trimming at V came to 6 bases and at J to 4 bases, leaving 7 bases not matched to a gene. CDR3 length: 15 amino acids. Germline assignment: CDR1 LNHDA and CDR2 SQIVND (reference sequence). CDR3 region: CASRAGTSPYNEQFF. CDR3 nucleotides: TGTGCCAGTAGAGCCGGGACTAGCCCGTACAATGAGCAGTTCTTC.

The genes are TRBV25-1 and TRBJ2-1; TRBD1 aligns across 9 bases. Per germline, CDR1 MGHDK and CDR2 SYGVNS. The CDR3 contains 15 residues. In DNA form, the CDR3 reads TGTGCTTCCCACCTTTCGACAGGGGGGGGTAATGAGCAGTTCTTC. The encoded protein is CASHLSTGGGNEQFF.